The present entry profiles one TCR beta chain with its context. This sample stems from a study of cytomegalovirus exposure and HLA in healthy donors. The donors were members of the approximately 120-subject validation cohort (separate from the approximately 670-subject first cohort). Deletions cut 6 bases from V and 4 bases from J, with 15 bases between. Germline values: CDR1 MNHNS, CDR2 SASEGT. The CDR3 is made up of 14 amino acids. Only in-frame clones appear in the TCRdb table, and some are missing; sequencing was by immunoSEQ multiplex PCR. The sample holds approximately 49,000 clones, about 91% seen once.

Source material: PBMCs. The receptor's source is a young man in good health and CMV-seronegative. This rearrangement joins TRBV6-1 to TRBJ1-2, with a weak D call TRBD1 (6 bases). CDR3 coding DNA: TGTGCCAGCAGAACCCCGACAGGAGCCTATGGCTACACCTTC. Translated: CASRTPTGAYGYTF.